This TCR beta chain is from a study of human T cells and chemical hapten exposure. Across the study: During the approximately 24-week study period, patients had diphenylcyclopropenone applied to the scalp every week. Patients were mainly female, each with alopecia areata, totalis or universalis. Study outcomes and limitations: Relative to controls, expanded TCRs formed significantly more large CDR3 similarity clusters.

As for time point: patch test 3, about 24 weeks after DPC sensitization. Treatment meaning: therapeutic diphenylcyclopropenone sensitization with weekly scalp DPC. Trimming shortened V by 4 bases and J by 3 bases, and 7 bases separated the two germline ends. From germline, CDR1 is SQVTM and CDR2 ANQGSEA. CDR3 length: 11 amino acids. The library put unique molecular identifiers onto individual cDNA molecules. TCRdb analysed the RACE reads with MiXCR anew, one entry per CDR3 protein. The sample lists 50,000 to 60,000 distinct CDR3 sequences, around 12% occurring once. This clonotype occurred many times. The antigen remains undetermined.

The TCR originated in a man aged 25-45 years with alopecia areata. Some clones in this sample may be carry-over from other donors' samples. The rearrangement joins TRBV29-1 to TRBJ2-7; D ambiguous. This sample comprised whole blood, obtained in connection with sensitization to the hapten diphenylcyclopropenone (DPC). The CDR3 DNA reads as TGCAGCGTTGGACAAATCTACGAGCAGTACTTC. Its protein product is CSVGQIYEQYF.